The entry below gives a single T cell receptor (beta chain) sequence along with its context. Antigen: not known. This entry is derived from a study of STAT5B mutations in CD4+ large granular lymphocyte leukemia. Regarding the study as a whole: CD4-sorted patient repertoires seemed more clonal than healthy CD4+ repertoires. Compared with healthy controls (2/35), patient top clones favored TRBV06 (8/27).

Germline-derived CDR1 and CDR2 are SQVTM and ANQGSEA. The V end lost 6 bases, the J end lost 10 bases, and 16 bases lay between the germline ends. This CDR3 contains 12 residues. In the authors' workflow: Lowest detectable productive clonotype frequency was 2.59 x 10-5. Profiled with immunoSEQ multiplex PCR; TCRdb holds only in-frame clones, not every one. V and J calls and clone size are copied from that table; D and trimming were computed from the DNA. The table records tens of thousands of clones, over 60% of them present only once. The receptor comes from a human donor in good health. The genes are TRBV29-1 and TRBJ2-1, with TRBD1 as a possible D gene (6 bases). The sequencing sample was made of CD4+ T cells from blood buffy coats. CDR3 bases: TGCAGCGTCGTACAGGGCATGGGAGAGCAGTTCTTC. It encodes CSVVQGMGEQFF.